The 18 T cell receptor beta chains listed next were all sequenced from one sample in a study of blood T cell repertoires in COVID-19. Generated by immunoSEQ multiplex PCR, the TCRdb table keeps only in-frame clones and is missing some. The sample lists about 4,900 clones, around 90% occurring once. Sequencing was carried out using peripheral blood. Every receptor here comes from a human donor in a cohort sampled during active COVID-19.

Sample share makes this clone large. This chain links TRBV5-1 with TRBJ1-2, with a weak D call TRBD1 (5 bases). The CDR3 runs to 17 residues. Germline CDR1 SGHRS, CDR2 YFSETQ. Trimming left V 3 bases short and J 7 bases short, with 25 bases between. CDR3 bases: TGCGCCAGCAGCTCTCCCCCGGGGGGAGATTATAGTGGTGGCTACACCTTC. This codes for CASSSPPGGDYSGGYTF.

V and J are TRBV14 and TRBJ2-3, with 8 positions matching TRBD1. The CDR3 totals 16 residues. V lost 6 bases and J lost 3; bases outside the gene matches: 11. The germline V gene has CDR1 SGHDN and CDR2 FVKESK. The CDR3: CASRGDRGFGTDTQYF. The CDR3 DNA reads TGTGCCAGCAGGGGAGACAGGGGTTTTGGGACAGATACGCAGTATTTT.

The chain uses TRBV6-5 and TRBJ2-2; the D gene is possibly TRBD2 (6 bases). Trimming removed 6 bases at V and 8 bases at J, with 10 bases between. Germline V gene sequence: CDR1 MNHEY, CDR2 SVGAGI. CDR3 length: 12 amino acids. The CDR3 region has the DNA TGTGCCAGCAGCGTGGAGGGTGGGGAGCTGTTTTTT. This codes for CASSVEGGELFF.

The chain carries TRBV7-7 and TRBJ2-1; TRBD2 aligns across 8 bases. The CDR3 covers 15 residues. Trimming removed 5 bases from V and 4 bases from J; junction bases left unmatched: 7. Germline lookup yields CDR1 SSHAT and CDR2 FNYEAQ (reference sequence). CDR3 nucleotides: TGTGCCAGCAGCCACGGGGGGGGCCGGTACAATGAGCAGTTCTTC. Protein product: CASSHGGGRYNEQFF.

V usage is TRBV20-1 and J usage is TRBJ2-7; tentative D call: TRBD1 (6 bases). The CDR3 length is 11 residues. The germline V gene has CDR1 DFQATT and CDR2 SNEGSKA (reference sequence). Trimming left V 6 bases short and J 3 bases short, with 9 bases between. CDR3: CSALGGYEQYF. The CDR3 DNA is TGCAGTGCACTAGGGGGCTACGAGCAGTACTTC.

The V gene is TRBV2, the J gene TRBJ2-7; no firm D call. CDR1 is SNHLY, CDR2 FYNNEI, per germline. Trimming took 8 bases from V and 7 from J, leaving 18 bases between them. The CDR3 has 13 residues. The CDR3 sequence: CASRAKATGEQYF. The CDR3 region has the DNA TGTGCCAGCCGAGCTAAAGCCACCGGGGAGCAGTACTTC.

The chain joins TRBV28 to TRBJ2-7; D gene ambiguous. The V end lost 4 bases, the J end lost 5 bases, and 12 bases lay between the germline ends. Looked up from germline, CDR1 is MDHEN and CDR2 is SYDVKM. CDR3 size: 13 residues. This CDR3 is CASSSPSPHEQYF. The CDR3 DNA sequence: TGTGCCAGCAGTTCCCCGAGTCCGCACGAGCAGTACTTC.

CDR3 sequence: CASSRGQYTGELFF. The CDR3, as DNA: TGCGCCAGCAGCAGGGGACAGTACACCGGGGAGCTGTTTTTT. The chain recombines TRBV5-1 with TRBJ2-2, with 7 nucleotides matching TRBD1. Germline trimming cut 4 bases from V and 3 bases from J; bases unmatched to any gene: 3. Germline V gene lookup returns CDR1 SGHRS and CDR2 YFSETQ. This CDR3 is built from 14 residues.

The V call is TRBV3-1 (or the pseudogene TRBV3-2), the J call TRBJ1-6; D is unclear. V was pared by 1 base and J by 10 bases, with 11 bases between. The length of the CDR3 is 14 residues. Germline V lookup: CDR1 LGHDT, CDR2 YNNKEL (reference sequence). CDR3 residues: CASSQAWARSPLHF. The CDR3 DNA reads TGTGCCAGCAGCCAAGCCTGGGCTCGATCACCCCTCCACTTT.

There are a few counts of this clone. CDR3 in DNA: TGTGCCTGGAGTGCAGGTGCCGAGCAGTACTTC. Residues: CAWSAGAEQYF. This chain links TRBV30 with TRBJ2-7; the D is unclear. This CDR3 comprises 11 residues. Germline V gene data show CDR1 as GTSNPN and CDR2 as SVGIG (reference sequence). V was trimmed by 1 base and J by 6 bases, leaving 7 bases between them.

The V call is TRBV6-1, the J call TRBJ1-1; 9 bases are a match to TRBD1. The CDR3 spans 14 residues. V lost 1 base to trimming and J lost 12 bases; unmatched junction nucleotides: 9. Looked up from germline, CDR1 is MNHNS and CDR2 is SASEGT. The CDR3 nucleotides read TGTGCCAGCAGTGAAGTGGGTATGGGACAGGGCTCTTTCTTT. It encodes CASSEVGMGQGSFF.

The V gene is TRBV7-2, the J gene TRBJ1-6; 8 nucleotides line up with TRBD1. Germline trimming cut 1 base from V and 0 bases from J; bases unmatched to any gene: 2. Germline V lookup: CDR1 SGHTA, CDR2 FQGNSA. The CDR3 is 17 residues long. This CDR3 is CASSLGTGSSYNSPLHF. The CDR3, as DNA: TGTGCCAGCAGCTTAGGGACAGGGAGCTCCTATAATTCACCCCTCCACTTT. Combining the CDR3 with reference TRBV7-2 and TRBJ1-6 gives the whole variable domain GAGVSQSPSNKVTEKGKDVELRCDPISGHTALYWYRQSLGQGLEFLIYFQGNSAPDKSGLPSDRFSAERTGGSVSTLTIQRTQQEDSAVYLCASSLGTGSSYNSPLHFGNGTRLTVT.

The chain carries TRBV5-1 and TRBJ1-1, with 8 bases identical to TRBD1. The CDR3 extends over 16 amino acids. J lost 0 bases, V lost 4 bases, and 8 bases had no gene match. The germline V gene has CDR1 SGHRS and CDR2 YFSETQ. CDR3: CASSAGDRMVNTEAFF. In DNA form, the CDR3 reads TGCGCCAGCAGCGCCGGGGACAGGATGGTGAACACTGAAGCTTTCTTT.

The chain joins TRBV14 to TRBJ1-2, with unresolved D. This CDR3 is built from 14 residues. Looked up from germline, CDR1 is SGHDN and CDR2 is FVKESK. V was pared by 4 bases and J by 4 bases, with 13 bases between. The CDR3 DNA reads TGTGCCAGCAGCCGCGAACAGTCGTTCTATGGCTACACCTTC. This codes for CASSREQSFYGYTF.

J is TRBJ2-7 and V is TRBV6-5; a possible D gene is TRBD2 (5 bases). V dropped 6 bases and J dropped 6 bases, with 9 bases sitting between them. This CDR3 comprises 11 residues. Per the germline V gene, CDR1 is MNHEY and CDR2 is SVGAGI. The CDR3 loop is CASSREGEQYF. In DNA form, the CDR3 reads TGTGCCAGCAGCCGAGAGGGCGAGCAGTACTTC.

The CDR3 DNA is TGTGCCAGCAGCTTGGGGCAGGGGTTCACCTACGAGCAGTACTTC. Translated: CASSLGQGFTYEQYF. This sequence joins TRBV11-2 and TRBJ2-7; TRBD1 might be the D (6 bases). This CDR3 is built from 15 residues. The germline V and J ends were trimmed by 3 bases and 2 bases, with 14 bases remaining between them. The germline V gene encodes CDR1 SGHAT and CDR2 FQNNGV. Filled out from reference TRBV11-2 and TRBJ2-7, the complete variable domain reads EAGVAQSPRYKIIEKRQSVAFWCNPISGHATLYWYQQILGQGPKLLIQFQNNGVVDDSQLPKDRFSAERLKGVDSTLKIQPAKLEDSAVYLCASSLGQGFTYEQYFGPGTRLTVT.

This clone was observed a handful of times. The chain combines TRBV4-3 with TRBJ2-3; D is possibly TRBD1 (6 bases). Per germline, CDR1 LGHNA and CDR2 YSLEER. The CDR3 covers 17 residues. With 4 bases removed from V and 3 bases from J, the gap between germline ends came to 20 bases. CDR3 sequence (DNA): TGCGCCAGCAGCCCCCGGTGGGGGCAGATATTTACAGATACGCAGTATTTT. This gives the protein CASSPRWGQIFTDTQYF.

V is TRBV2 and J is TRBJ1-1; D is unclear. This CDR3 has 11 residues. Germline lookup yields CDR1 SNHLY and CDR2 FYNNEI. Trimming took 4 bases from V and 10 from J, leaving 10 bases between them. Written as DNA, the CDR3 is TGTGCCAGCAGTGCCATGAGTGGAGCTTTCTTT. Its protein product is CASSAMSGAFF.